The T cell receptor (beta chain) described here comes from a study of synovial regulatory T cells in juvenile arthritis. Repertoires were generated with immunoSEQ multiplex PCR, while TCRdb's copy carries only in-frame clones and drops some. Its listing shows about 10,000 clones. The germline CDR1 and CDR2 sequences are SGHDN and FVKESK. This CDR3 contains 15 residues. DNA is not recorded here. The chain links TRBV14 to TRBJ2-7; the TCRdb call, TRBD2, lacks DNA for checking. Sequences were obtained from Treg cells from blood. Subset described: remaining (HLA-DR-negative) circulating blood Treg cells. The source of this sequence is a donor younger than 30 with juvenile idiopathic arthritis. The CDR3 region is CASSPRGGAHFEQYF.